This T cell receptor beta chain stems from a study of T cells in localized non-small cell lung cancer. Notes on the study in general: It was uninvolved adjacent lung that showed the highest T cell clonality, exceeding tumor.

Within the sample, this clone is medium-sized. Its antigen is not known. The V and J ends lost 0 bases and 6 bases, in that order; junction bases with no gene match: 4. The germline V gene has CDR1 SGHNT and CDR2 YENEEA. The CDR3 is 15 amino acids. TCRdb keeps only in-frame clones here, not all; method: immunoSEQ multiplex PCR. Altogether 1,200 to 1,500 clones are present, 22% being singletons, with the ten largest covering 9.2%. J is TRBJ2-1 and V is TRBV11-3; TRBD2 matches 8 bases. The receptor's source is a male donor aged 60 or over with stage III squamous cell lung carcinoma. Sequencing was performed on lung tumor tissue, taken before any cancer treatment. This CDR3 is CASSLEGRGVNEQFF. The CDR3 DNA sequence: TGTGCCAGCAGCTTAGAAGGGCGGGGGGTCAATGAGCAGTTCTTC.